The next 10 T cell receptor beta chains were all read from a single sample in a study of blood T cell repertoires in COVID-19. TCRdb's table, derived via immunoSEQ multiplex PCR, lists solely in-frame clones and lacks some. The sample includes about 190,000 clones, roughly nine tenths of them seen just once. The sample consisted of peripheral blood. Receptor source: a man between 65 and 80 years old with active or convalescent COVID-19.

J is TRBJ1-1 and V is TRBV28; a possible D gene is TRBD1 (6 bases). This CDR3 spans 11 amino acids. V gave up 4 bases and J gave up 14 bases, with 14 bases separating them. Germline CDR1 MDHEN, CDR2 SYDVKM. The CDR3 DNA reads TGTGCCAGCAGTTCTACTGGGGGCGTATTCTTT. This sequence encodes CASSSTGGVFF.

CDR3 sequence: CASSLEAGMGGYTF. CDR3 nucleotide sequence: TGTGCCAGCAGCTTAGAGGCAGGGATGGGAGGCTACACCTTC. The rearrangement links TRBV11-2 to TRBJ1-2, with D possibly being TRBD1 (5 bases). This CDR3 spans 14 amino acids. Germline assignment: CDR1 SGHAT and CDR2 FQNNGV. Trimming removed 0 bases from V and 8 bases from J, with 13 bases in between.

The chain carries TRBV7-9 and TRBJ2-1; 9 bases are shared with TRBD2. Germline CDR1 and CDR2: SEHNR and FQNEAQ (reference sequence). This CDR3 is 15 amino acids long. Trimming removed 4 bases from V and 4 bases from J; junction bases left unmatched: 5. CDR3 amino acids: CASSSIAGVYNEQFF. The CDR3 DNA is TGTGCCAGCAGCTCAATAGCGGGGGTGTACAATGAGCAGTTCTTC. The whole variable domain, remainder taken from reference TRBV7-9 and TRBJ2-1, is DTGVSQNPRHKITKRGQNVTFRCDPISEHNRLYWYRQTLGQGPEFLTYFQNEAQLEKSRLLSDRFSAERPKGSFSTLEIQRTEQGDSAMYLCASSSIAGVYNEQFFGPGTRLTVL.

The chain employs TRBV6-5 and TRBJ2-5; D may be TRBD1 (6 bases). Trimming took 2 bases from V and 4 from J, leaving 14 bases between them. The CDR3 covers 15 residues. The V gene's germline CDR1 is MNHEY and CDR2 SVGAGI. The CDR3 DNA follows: TGTGCCAGCAGTTACGGGGCACAGGGAGTAGAGACCCAGTACTTC. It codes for CASSYGAQGVETQYF.

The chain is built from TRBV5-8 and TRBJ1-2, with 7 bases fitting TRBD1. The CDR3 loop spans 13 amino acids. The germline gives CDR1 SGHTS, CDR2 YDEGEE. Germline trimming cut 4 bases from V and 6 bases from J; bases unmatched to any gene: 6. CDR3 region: CASSPGQLNGYTF. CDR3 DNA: TGTGCCAGCAGCCCGGGACAGTTGAATGGCTACACCTTC.

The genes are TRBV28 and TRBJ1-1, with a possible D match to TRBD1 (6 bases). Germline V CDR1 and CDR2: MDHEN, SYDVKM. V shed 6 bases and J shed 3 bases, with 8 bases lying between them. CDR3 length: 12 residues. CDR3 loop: CASRQGDTEAFF. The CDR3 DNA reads TGTGCCAGCAGACAGGGAGACACTGAAGCTTTCTTT.

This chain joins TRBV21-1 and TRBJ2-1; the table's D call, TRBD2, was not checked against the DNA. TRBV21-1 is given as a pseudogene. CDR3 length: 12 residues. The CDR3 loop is CASSKDENEQFF. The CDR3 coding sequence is TGTGCCAGCAGCAAAGACGAGAATGAGCAGTTCTTC.

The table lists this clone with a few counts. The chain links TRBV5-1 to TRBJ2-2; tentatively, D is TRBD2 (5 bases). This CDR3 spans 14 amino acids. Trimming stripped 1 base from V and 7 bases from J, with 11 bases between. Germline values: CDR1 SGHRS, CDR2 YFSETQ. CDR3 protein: CASSLTPGIGELFF. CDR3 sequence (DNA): TGCGCCAGCAGCTTGACCCCGGGGATCGGGGAGCTGTTTTTT.

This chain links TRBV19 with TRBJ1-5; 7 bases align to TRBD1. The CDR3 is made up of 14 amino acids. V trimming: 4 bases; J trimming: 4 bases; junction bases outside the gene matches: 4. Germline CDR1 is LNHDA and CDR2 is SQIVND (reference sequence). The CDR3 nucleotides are TGTGCCAGTAGTACGGGACAGCAGAATCAGCCCCAGCATTTT. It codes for CASSTGQQNQPQHF.

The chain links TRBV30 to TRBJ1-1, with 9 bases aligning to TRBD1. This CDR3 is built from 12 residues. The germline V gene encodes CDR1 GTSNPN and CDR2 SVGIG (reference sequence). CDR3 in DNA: TGTGCTTCCGACAGGGGGGGCACTGAAGCTTTCTTT. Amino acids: CASDRGGTEAFF.